The source of this T cell receptor (beta chain) is a study of blood T cell repertoires in COVID-19. Study-level background: Acute and convalescent COVID-19 samples came from the United States, Italy and Spain.

Authors' processing steps: Reference gene primer amplification yielded estimated nucleated cell counts. Generated by immunoSEQ multiplex PCR, the TCRdb table keeps only in-frame clones and is missing some. That table gives V, J and clone size, and the DNA gave D and trimming. Of about 370,000 clones detected, 80% to 90% appear once; the ten largest clones hold roughly 0.99%. Ages ranged from about 18 to 89 years, with residence in about 23 US areas. Donors of Cohort 3 who recovered were those that had two negative PCRs, clearance, or symptom resolution. Unmatched junction bases numbered 5, after V lost 5 bases and J lost 0 bases. This CDR3 comprises 15 residues. In germline, CDR1 is LGHDT, CDR2 YNNKEL (reference sequence). This clone has just one count.

The chain employs TRBV3-1 (or the pseudogene TRBV3-2) and TRBJ2-3; 7 bases match TRBD2. Sequencing was done on a sample of PBMCs or T cells enriched from blood (not recorded which). The TCR was taken from a man aged 18 to 29 who had recovered from COVID-19. The CDR3 protein is CASSSTSESTDTQYF. The CDR3, as DNA: TGTGCCAGCAGCTCCACTAGCGAGAGCACAGATACGCAGTATTTT.